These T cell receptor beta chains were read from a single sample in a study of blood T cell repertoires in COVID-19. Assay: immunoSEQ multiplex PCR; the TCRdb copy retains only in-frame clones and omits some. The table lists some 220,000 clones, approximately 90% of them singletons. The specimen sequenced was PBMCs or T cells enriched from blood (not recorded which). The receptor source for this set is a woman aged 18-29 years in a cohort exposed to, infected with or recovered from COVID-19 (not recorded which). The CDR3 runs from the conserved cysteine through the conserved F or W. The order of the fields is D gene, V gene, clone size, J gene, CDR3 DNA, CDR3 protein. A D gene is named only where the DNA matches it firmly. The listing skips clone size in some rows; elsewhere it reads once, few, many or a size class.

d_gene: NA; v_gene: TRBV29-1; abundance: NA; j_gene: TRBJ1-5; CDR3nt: TGCAGCGTTGGAGGGACAAACGATCAGCCCCAGCATTTT; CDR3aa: CSVGGTNDQPQHF
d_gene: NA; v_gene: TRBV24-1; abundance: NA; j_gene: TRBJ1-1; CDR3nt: TGTGCCACCAGTGATTCCCGGGGGAACACTGAAGCTTTCTTT; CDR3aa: CATSDSRGNTEAFF
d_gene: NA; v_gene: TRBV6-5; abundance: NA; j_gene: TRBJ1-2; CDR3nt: TGTGCCAGCAGTTCCGTAAATAGCTATGGCTACACCTTC; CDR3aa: CASSSVNSYGYTF
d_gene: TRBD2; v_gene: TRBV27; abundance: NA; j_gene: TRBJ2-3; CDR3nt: TGTGCCAGTTCACGCCCCCCAGCGGGACTAGCGGGGGAGGGGGATACGCAGTATTTT; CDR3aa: CASSRPPAGLAGEGDTQYF
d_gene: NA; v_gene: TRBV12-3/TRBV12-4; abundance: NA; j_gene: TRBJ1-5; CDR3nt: TGTGCCAGCTCCCAGGGGAATGGTCAGCCCCAGCATTTT; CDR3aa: CASSQGNGQPQHF
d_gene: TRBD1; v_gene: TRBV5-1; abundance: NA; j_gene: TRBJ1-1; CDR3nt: TGCGCCAGCAGCATATCACAGGGGGCCGGGGAAGCTTTCTTT; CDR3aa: CASSISQGAGEAFF
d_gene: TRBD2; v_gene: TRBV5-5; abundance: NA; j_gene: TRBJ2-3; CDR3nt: TGTGCCAGCAGCTTGTGGCGGGGGGGCACAGATACGCAGTATTTT; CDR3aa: CASSLWRGGTDTQYF
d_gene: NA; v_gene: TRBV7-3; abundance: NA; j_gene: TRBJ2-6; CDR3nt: TGTGCCAGCAGCTCTACAGGGACTGGGGCCAACGTCCTGACTTTC; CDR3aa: CASSSTGTGANVLTF
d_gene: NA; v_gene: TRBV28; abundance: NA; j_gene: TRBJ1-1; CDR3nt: TGTGCCAGCAGGGTCGGAGGAGCGAACACTGAAGCTTTCTTT; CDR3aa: CASRVGGANTEAFF
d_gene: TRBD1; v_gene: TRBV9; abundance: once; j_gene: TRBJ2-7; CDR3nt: TGTGCCAGCAGCCGTGGTATTTCGGGACAGGTACGCTACGAGCAGTACTTC; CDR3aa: CASSRGISGQVRYEQYF
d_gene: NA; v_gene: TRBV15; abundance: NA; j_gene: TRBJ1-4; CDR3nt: TGTGCCACCAGCAGAGAGGCCGGGTTCGAAAATGAAAAACTGTTTTTT; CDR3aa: CATSREAGFENEKLFF
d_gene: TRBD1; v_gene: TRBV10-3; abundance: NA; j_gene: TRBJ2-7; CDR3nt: TGTGCCATCAGTGATTATGGGACAGGGGATTTACCCTACGAGCAGTACTTC; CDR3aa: CAISDYGTGDLPYEQYF
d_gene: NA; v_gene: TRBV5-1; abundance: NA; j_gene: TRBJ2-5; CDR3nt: TGCGCCAGCAGTACGGGTGGGTACCAAGAGACCCAGTACTTC; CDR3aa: CASSTGGYQETQYF
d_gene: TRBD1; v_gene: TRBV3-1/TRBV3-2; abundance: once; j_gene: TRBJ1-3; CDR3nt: TGTGCCAGCAGCCAAGATCACAGGGGGCCTGGAAACACCATATATTTT; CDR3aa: CASSQDHRGPGNTIYF
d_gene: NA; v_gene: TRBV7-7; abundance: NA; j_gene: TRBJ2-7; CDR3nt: TGTGCCAGCATACAGGAGCCTACCTCCTACGAGCAGTACTTC; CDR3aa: CASIQEPTSYEQYF
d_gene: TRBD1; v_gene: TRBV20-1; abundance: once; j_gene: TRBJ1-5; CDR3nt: TGCAGTGCTAGTGAGCAGGGGGCATCGGGAAATCAGCCCCAGCATTTT; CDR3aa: CSASEQGASGNQPQHF
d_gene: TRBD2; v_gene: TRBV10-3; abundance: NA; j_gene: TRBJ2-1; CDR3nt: TGTGCCATCAGTGAGAGCGGGGGGGCCTGGAATGAGCAGTTCTTC; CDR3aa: CAISESGGAWNEQFF
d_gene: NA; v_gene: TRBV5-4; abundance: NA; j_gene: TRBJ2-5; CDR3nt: TGTGCCAGCAGCCCTCCCGGGACACAAGAGACCCAGTACTTC; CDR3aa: CASSPPGTQETQYF
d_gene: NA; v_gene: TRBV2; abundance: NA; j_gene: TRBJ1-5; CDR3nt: TGTGCCAGCAGTGAAGCGCTTCTTCGAGAACTTCGTAGGCCCCAGCATTTT; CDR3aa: CASSEALLRELRRPQHF
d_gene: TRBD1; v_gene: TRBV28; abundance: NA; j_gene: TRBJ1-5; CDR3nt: TGTGCCAGCAGTCTGGGACAGGTGAGGCATTTT; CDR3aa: CASSLGQVRHF
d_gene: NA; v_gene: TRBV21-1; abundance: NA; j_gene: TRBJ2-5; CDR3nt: TGTGCCAGCAGCAATGGGACTAGCGGGGGGGCGCGGGAGACCCAGTACTTC; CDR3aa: CASSNGTSGGARETQYF
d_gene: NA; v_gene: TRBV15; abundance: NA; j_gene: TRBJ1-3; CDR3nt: TGTGCCACCAGCAGAGATCAGAGACAGTCGTCTGGAAACACCATATATTTT; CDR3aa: CATSRDQRQSSGNTIYF
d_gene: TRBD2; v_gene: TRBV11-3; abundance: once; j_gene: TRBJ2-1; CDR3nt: TGTGCCAGCATCCCTAGCGGGAGCGGTTTCGATGAGCAGTTCTTC; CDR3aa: CASIPSGSGFDEQFF
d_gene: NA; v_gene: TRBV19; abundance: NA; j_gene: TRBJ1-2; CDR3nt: TGTGCCAGTAGTCTTACCCGACGGGATGGCTACACCTTC; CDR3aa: CASSLTRRDGYTF
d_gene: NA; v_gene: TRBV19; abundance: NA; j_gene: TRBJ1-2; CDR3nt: TGTGCCAGTAAATTTTCCGGGTCAAAATTTTCACCTTATGGCTACACCTTC; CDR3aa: CASKFSGSKFSPYGYTF
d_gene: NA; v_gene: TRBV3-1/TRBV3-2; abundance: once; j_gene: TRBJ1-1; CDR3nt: TGTGCCAGCAGCCAACCCGGGCAGGGCACTGAAGCTTTCTTT; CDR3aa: CASSQPGQGTEAFF
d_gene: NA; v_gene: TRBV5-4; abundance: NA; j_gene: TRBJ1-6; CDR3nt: TGTGCCAGCAGCTTGGACAGTACTAATTCACCCCTCCACTTT; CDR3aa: CASSLDSTNSPLHF